This is a list of T cell receptor beta chains from one sample in a study of T cell repertoires in cytomegalovirus infection. TCRdb itself ran the reads through MiXCR, one entry per CDR3 protein. This sample has about 920,000 distinct CDR3 sequences, with about 33% found just once. No antigen has been assigned to these receptors. The specimen comprised cultured CD8+ T cells from PBMCs, sampled from culture after CMV antigen stimulation. The receptors here all came from a human donor in good health (CMV status not recorded). Some clones in this sample may be carry-over from other donors' samples. The CDR3 runs from the conserved cysteine through the conserved F or W. The D gene is left open where the match is weak. Size tells how often a clone was seen (once, few, many) or the class of an expanded clone, and some rows leave it out.

J gene | clone size | D gene | V gene | CDR3 DNA | CDR3 protein
TRBJ2-1 | NA | TRBD2 | TRBV6-5 | TGTGCCAGCAGTTACTCGAGCGGGGGGGCCGGGAGCTACAATGAGCAGTTCTTC | CASSYSSGGAGSYNEQFF
TRBJ1-1 | NA | TRBD1 | TRBV2 | TGTGCCAGCACCCTACAGGGGGTGGCTGAAGCTTTCTTT | CASTLQGVAEAFF
TRBJ1-1 | many | TRBD1 | TRBV12-3/TRBV12-4 | TGTGCCAGCAGCCCCGGACAGGGAAAGTTAGAAGCTTTCTTT | CASSPGQGKLEAFF
TRBJ1-2 | NA | NA | TRBV9 | TGTGCCAGCAGCCCCGAGAACGGTAACTATGGCTACACCTTC | CASSPENGNYGYTF
TRBJ1-2 | few | NA | TRBV25-1 | TGTGCCAGCAGTGAATATGGGCAGGGACAAGGCTACACCTTC | CASSEYGQGQGYTF
TRBJ1-5 | NA | NA | TRBV7-8 | TGTGCCAGCAGCCCCTGGTCGGGTCCAGGGAATCAGCCCCAGCATTTT | CASSPWSGPGNQPQHF
TRBJ1-5 | few | TRBD1 | TRBV7-9 | TGTGCCAGCAGCGAAGGGGACAGTTCCACTCAGCCCCAGCATTTT | CASSEGDSSTQPQHF
TRBJ2-3 | many | TRBD2 | TRBV5-6 | TGTGCCAGCAGCGTTAGCGGGGTCACAGATACGCAGTATTTT | CASSVSGVTDTQYF
TRBJ1-1 | few | NA | TRBV12-3/TRBV12-4 | TGTGCCAGCAGATCGGACGGGTGGGACACTGAAGCTTTCTTT | CASRSDGWDTEAFF
TRBJ2-1 | NA | NA | TRBV4-1 | TGCGCCAGCAGCCAGGAAAACAAGAATGAGCAGTTCTTC | CASSQENKNEQFF
TRBJ1-2 | NA | NA | TRBV4-1 | TGCGCCAGCAGCCAAGTGGTAGTCGCCGAGAACTATGGCTACACCTTC | CASSQVVVAENYGYTF
TRBJ2-2 | NA | TRBD1 | TRBV29-1 | TGCAGCGTTGAAGAGGAGGGACAGGGAACCGGGGAGCTGTTTTTT | CSVEEEGQGTGELFF
TRBJ2-1 | NA | NA | TRBV6-4 | TGTGCCAGCAGCTTTACAGCTTTCCCCTCCTACAATGAGCAGTTCTTC | CASSFTAFPSYNEQFF
TRBJ1-2 | NA | NA | TRBV9 | TGTGCCAGCAGCGCCGGAATTAGTCGTGGCTACACCTTC | CASSAGISRGYTF
TRBJ1-5 | few | TRBD1 | TRBV28 | TGTGCCAGCAGTCCACAGGGGGAAACTTATAGCAATCAGCCCCAGCATTTT | CASSPQGETYSNQPQHF
TRBJ2-3 | few | TRBD1 | TRBV12-3/TRBV12-4 | TGTGCCAGCACCGTAGGGGGCGAAGGTTATACGCAGTATTTT | CASTVGGEGYTQYF
TRBJ2-5 | NA | TRBD2 | TRBV6-7 | TGTGCCAGCAGTTACTCCTATTTAGCGGGCGGCTTGACCCAGTACTTC | CASSYSYLAGGLTQYF
TRBJ1-1 | NA | TRBD1 | TRBV7-4 | TGTGCCAGCAGCGTAACACAGGGGATGGGCACTGAAGCTTTCTTT | CASSVTQGMGTEAFF
TRBJ2-5 | many | NA | TRBV6-5 | TGTGCCAGCAGTTACAACGCCCAAGAGACCCAGTACTTC | CASSYNAQETQYF
TRBJ2-5 | few | NA | TRBV7-2 | TGTGCCAGCACCTTGCTGTTCTTCGGAGAGACCCAGTACTTC | CASTLLFFGETQYF
TRBJ1-1 | NA | TRBD1 | TRBV27 | TGTGCCAGCAGAAGGGACAGGGGGCTGGTATACACTGAAGCTTTCTTT | CASRRDRGLVYTEAFF
TRBJ2-1 | many | NA | TRBV7-3 | TGTGCCAGCAGATTGGGCGGACGCGATGAGCAGTTCTTC | CASRLGGRDEQFF
TRBJ2-2 | NA | NA | TRBV15 | TGTGCCACCAGCAGAGAAGACCCCGGGGAGCTGTTTTTT | CATSREDPGELFF
TRBJ1-2 | few | NA | TRBV6-8 | TGTGCCAGCAGTTACGATGGGGTAATGGGGACCGACGCTAACTATGGCTACACCTTC | CASSYDGVMGTDANYGYTF
TRBJ1-4 | NA | NA | TRBV27 | TGTGCCAGCAGCTTACAGGGTTTCCATGAAAAACTGTTTTTT | CASSLQGFHEKLFF
TRBJ1-1 | few | TRBD1 | TRBV6-6 | TGTGCCAGCAGTCTCAACAGGGGGTACACTGAAGCTTTCTTT | CASSLNRGYTEAFF
TRBJ2-2 | NA | NA | TRBV7-9 | TGTGCCAGCAGCTCACGATGGGGCACCGGGGAGCTGTTTTTT | CASSSRWGTGELFF
TRBJ1-2 | once | TRBD1 | TRBV9 | TGTGCCAGCAGCCTAAAACAGGGGGCGCTTAATGGCTACACCTTC | CASSLKQGALNGYTF
TRBJ2-5 | NA | NA | TRBV2 | TGTGCCAGCAGTGAATCCGTCAACTTGTTGGGGCAAGAGACCCAGTACTTC | CASSESVNLLGQETQYF
TRBJ2-7 | many | TRBD1 | TRBV7-6 | TGTGCCAGCAGCTTAGCGGGGACAGACCCCTACGAGCAGTACTTC | CASSLAGTDPYEQYF
TRBJ2-1 | NA | TRBD1 | TRBV5-4 | TGTGCCAGCAGCTTAGACAGGGCCAACTCCTACAATGAGCAGTTCTTC | CASSLDRANSYNEQFF
TRBJ1-4 | few | NA | TRBV7-6 | TGTGCCAGCAGCTTACGGGGAAGGACTAATGAAAAACTGTTTTTT | CASSLRGRTNEKLFF
TRBJ2-4 | NA | NA | TRBV6-2/TRBV6-3 | TGTGCCACCGGGGAGGAATTTTTAGCCAAAAACATTCAGTACTTC | CATGEEFLAKNIQYF
TRBJ2-2 | few | TRBD1 | TRBV28 | TGTGCCAGCAGTCCGGACAGGGGGGAAACGAACACCGGGGAGCTGTTTTTT | CASSPDRGETNTGELFF
TRBJ1-1 | few | NA | TRBV10-1 | TGCGCCAGCTCCCTTTCCAGGGAGGGCACTGAAGCTTTCTTT | CASSLSREGTEAFF
TRBJ2-1 | few | TRBD2 | TRBV12-5 | TGTGCTAGTGGTTTTGTACTAGCGGGGGGGCACAATGAGCAGTTCTTC | CASGFVLAGGHNEQFF
TRBJ1-6 | NA | NA | TRBV13 | TGTGCCAGCAGTCATGGGAATTCACCCCTCCACTTT | CASSHGNSPLHF
TRBJ2-2 | many | TRBD1 | TRBV7-6 | TGTGCCAGCAGCTCAACCGGACAGGGTTTTACCGGGGAGCTGTTTTTT | CASSSTGQGFTGELFF
TRBJ2-7 | many | TRBD2 | TRBV7-6 | TGTGCCAGCAGCTTAGCAAAAGGAGTAGCGGGGGAGGAAGAGCAGTACTTC | CASSLAKGVAGEEEQYF
TRBJ2-3 | NA | NA | TRBV28 | TGTGCCAGCAGCCCAGCGCCACGCACAGATACGCAGTATTTT | CASSPAPRTDTQYF
TRBJ2-2 | NA | TRBD1 | TRBV2 | TGTGCCAGCGACGGGACAGGGGGCGCGTCTGGGGAGCTGTTTTTT | CASDGTGGASGELFF
TRBJ1-1 | few | NA | TRBV7-6 | TGTGCCAGCAGCCGGGCGGGGGGGCAAATGGTCTTGACCCGAGCCACTGAAGCTTTCTTT | CASSRAGGQMVLTRATEAFF
TRBJ2-7 | few | TRBD1 | TRBV27 | TGTGCCAGCAGTTGGGGACAGGCCTACGAGCAGTACTTC | CASSWGQAYEQYF
TRBJ1-2 | few | NA | TRBV11-2 | TGTGCCAGCAGCTTAGATGTGGGGAATGGCTACACCTTC | CASSLDVGNGYTF
TRBJ2-7 | NA | TRBD2 | TRBV27 | TGTGCCAGCAGTTTAGGGGAGGGCGAGCAGTACTTC | CASSLGEGEQYF
TRBJ2-1 | many | TRBD1 | TRBV7-4 | TGTGCCAGCAGCCACCCGCTCGACAGGGGGGCGAATGAGCAGTTCTTC | CASSHPLDRGANEQFF
TRBJ1-4 | NA | NA | TRBV12-3/TRBV12-4 | TGTGCCAGCAGTTCATCGGCTGGTGAAAAACTGTTTTTT | CASSSSAGEKLFF
TRBJ1-1 | NA | TRBD1 | TRBV7-6 | TGTGCCAGCAGGGATCCGGGACAGGGGGCAATCATGAACACTGAAGCTTTCTTT | CASRDPGQGAIMNTEAFF
TRBJ1-2 | NA | NA | TRBV6-1 | TGTGCCAGCAGTTATTCTTTCGGGGCCATTTGGAGCGGGAACTATGGCTACACCTTC | CASSYSFGAIWSGNYGYTF